This section outlines one T cell receptor beta chain sequence together with its context. As yet, its antigen is unknown. This record belongs to a study of vaccination and CD4 T cells after COVID-19. Treatment here: approximately nine-day PBMC culture with coronavirus spike peptide pools or control peptides (ViraFEST assay). Half-medium changes with fresh IL-2 medium occurred on days 3 and 7. The CDR3 has 15 amino acids. The V and J ends lost 5 bases and 2 bases respectively, with 10 bases between them. Cultured CD4+ T cell DNA underwent sequencing with the Oncomine TCR Beta short-read assay. MiXCR, applied by TCRdb to the PCR reads, yields one record per CDR3 protein. The data contain 15,000 or so distinct CDR3 sequences, around 45% of them singletons. Regarding the study as a whole: Within the convalescent patients, a median about 86% of the SARS-CoV-2-reactive clones were ones that appeared only post-vaccination.

J is TRBJ1-6 and V is TRBV12-3 or TRBV12-4; the D gene is possibly TRBD1 (5 bases). This receptor was taken from a human donor who received a COVID-19 vaccine. Here the sequenced sample was CD4+ T cells from blood, cultured in vitro, taken before SARS-CoV-2 vaccination. CDR3: CASSEGQTYNSPLHF. As DNA, the CDR3 is TGTGCCAGCAGTGAGGGGCAAACCTATAATTCACCCCTCCACTTT.